This T cell receptor (beta chain) was retrieved from a study of T cell responses to AZD1222 COVID-19 vaccine. Notes on the study in general: Clonal diversity may have been underestimated in mostly white British donors. Unmutated variant regions reportedly attract nearly half of all spike-specific TCRs. Recipients of AZD1222 seropositive at baseline numbered only 6 or 7.

The protocol was immunoSEQ multiplex PCR, while the TCRdb copy is restricted to in-frame clones and leaves out a portion. The table has some 150,000 clones, roughly 93% seen once; the top ten hold just under 2%. In regard to this clone: Its matching antigen is unknown.

The CDR3 extends over 15 amino acids. Germline loops: CDR1 SGHNT, CDR2 YYREEE (reference sequence). V shed 3 bases and J shed 7 bases, with 14 bases lying between them. The V and J genes are TRBV5-4 and TRBJ1-6; D is uncertain. The TCR sequence derives from an adult who received the AZD1222 COVID-19 vaccine. The sequenced sample was peripheral blood, obtained 28 days after the second AZD1222 dose. The CDR3 is CASSSLLRPNSPLHF. Written as DNA, the CDR3 is TGTGCCAGCAGCTCCCTACTCAGACCCAATTCACCCCTCCACTTT.